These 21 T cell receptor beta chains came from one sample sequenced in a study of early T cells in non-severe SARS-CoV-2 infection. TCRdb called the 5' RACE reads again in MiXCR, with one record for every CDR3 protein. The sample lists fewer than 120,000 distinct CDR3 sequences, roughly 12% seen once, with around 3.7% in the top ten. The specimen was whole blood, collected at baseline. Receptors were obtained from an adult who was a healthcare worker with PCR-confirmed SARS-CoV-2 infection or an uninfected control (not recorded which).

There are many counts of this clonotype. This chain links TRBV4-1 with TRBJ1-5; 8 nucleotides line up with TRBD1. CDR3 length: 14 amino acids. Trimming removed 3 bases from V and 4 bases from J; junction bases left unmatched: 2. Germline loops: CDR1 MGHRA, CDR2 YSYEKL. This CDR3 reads CASSQTGVNQPQHF. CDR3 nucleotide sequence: TGCGCCAGCAGCCAGACAGGGGTTAATCAGCCCCAGCATTTT.

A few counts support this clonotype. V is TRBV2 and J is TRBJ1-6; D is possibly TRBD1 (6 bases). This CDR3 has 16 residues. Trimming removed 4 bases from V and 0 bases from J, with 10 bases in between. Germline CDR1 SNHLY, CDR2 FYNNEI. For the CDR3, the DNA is TGTGCCAGCAGTGGGGGGCTGAACTCCTATAATTCACCCCTCCACTTT. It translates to CASSGGLNSYNSPLHF.

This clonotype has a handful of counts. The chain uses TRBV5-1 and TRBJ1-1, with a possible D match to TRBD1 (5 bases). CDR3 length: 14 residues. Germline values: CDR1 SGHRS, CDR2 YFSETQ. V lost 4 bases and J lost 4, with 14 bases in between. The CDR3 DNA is TGCGCCAGCAGCCCCGAGGGACTGAGCACTGAAGCTTTCTTT. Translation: CASSPEGLSTEAFF. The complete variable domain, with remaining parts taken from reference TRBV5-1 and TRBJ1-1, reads KAGVTQTPRYLIKTRGQQVTLSCSPISGHRSVSWYQQTPGQGLQFLFEYFSETQRNKGNFPGRFSGRQFSNSRSEMNVSTLELGDSALYLCASSPEGLSTEAFFGQGTRLTVV.

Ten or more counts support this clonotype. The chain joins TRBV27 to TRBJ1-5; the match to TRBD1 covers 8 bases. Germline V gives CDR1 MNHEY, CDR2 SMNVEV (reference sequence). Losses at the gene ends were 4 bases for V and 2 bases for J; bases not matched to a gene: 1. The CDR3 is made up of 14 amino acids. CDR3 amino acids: CASSSTGGNQPQHF. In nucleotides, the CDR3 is TGTGCCAGCAGTTCGACAGGGGGCAATCAGCCCCAGCATTTT.

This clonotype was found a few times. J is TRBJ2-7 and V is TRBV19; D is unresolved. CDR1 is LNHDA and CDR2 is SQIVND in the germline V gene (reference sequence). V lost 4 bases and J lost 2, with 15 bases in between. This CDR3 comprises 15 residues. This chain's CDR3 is CASSTTLQSAYEQYF. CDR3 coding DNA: TGTGCCAGTAGTACGACTCTCCAGAGCGCCTACGAGCAGTACTTC.

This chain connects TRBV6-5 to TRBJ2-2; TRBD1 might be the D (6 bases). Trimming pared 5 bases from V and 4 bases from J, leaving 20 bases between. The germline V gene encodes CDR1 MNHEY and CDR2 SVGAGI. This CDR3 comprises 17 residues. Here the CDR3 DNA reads TGTGCCAGCAGTCGCCTCCGACAGGACGGGATCACCGGGGAGCTGTTTTTT. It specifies CASSRLRQDGITGELFF.

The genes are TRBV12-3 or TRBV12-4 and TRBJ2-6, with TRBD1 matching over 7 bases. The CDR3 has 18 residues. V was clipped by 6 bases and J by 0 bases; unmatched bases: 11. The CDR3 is CASSSRTGPPSGANVLTF. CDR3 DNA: TGTGCCAGCAGCTCCCGGACAGGCCCACCCTCTGGGGCCAACGTCCTGACTTTC.

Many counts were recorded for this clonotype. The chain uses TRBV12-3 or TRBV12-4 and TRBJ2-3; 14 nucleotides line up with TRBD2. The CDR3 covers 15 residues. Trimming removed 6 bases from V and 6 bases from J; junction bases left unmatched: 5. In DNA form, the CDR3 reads TGTGCCAGCAGCCCGCGACTAGCGGGGGGGGATACGCAGTATTTT. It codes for CASSPRLAGGDTQYF.

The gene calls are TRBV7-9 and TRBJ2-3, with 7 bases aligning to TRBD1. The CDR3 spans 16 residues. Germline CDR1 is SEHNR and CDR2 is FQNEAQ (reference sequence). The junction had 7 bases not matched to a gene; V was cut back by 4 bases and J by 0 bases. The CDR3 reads CASSYRTGSSTDTQYF. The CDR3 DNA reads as TGTGCCAGCAGCTACCGGACAGGCTCTAGCACAGATACGCAGTATTTT.

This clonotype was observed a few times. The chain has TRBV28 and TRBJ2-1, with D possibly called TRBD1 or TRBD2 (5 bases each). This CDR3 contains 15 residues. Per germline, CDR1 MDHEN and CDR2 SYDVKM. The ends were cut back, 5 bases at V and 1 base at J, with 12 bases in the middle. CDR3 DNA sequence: TGTGCCAGCAGTCCACGGGACCCATCCTACAATGAGCAGTTCTTC. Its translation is CASSPRDPSYNEQFF.

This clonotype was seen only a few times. This chain's CDR3 is CASSKGLADYNEQFF. The DNA for the CDR3 is TGTGCCAGCTCCAAGGGACTAGCGGATTACAATGAGCAGTTCTTC. The chain recombines TRBV18 with TRBJ2-1; TRBD2 matches 11 bases. V lost 6 bases to trimming and J lost 4 bases; unmatched junction nucleotides: 5. The length of the CDR3 is 15 residues. CDR1 and CDR2 from the germline V gene are KGHSH and LQKENI.

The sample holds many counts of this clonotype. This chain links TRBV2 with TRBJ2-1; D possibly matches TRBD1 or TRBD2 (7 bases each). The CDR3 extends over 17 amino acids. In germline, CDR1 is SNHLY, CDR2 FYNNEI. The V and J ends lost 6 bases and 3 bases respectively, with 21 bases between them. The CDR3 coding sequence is TGTGCCAGCAGGCGACAGGGCCCCGGGGGGAGCTACAATGAGCAGTTCTTC. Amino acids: CASRRQGPGGSYNEQFF.

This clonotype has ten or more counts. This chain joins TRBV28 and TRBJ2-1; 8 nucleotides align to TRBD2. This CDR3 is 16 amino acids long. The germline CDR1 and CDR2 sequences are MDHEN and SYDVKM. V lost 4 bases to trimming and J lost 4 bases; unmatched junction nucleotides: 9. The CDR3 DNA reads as TGTGCCAGCAGTTCCTCAGTAGCGGGGACTTACAATGAGCAGTTCTTC. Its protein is CASSSSVAGTYNEQFF. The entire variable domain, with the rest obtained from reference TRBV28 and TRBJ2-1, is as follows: DVKVTQSSRYLVKRTGEKVFLECVQDMDHENMFWYRQDPGLGLRLIYFSYDVKMKEKGDIPEGYSVSREKKERFSLILESASTNQTSMYLCASSSSVAGTYNEQFFGPGTRLTVL.

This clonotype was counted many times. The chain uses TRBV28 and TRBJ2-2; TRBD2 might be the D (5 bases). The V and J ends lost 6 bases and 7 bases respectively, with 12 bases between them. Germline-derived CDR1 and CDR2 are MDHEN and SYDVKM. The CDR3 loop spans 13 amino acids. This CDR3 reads CASSFPRDGELFF. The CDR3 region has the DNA TGTGCCAGCAGCTTTCCTCGGGACGGGGAGCTGTTTTTT.

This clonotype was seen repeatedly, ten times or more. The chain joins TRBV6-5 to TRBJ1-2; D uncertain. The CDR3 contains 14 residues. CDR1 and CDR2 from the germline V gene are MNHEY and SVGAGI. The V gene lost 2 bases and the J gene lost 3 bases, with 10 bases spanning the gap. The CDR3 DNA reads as TGTGCCAGCAGTTACGGGCAGGTTGACTATGGCTACACCTTC. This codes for CASSYGQVDYGYTF.

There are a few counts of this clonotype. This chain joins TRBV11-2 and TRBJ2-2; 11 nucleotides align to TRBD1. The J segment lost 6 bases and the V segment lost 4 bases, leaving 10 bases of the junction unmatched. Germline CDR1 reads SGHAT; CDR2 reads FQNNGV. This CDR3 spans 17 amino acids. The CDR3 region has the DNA TGTGCCAGCAGCTCATGGGACAGGGGGAGAGATGCCGGGGAGCTGTTTTTT. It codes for CASSSWDRGRDAGELFF.

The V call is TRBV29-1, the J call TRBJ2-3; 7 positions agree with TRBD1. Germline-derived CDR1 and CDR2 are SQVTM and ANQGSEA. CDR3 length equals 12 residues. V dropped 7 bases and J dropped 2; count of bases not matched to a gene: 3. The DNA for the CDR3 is TGCAGCGGGGGGACAGCCACAGATACGCAGTATTTT. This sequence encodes CSGGTATDTQYF.

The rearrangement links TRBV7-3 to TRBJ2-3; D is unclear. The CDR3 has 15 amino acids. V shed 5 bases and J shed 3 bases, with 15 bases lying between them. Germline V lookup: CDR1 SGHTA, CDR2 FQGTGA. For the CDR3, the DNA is TGTGCCAGCAGCCTGAAAGGCCGAGTGACAGATACGCAGTATTTT. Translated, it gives CASSLKGRVTDTQYF.

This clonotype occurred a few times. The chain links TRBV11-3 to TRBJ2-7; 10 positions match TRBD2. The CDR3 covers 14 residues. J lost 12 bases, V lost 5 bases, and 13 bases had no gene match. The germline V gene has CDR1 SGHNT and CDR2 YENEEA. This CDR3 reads CASSPGLADEKMYF. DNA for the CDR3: TGTGCCAGCAGCCCTGGACTAGCGGACGAGAAGATGTACTTC.

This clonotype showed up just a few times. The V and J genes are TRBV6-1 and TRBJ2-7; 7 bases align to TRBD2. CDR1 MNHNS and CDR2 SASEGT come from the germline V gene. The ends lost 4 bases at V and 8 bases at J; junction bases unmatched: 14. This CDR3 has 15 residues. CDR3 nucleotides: TGTGCCAGCAGTGTTCTCCGGAGCTCTAGCGGAAAGCAGTACTTC. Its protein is CASSVLRSSSGKQYF.

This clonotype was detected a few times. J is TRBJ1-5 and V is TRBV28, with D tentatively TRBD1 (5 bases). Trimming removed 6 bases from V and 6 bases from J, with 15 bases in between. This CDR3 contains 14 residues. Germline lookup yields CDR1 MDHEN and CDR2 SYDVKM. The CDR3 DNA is TGTGCCAGCAGACCAGGGATATCGGCTCAGCCCCAGCATTTT. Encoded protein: CASRPGISAQPQHF. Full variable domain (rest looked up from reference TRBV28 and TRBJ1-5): DVKVTQSSRYLVKRTGEKVFLECVQDMDHENMFWYRQDPGLGLRLIYFSYDVKMKEKGDIPEGYSVSREKKERFSLILESASTNQTSMYLCASRPGISAQPQHFGDGTRLSIL.